This T cell receptor beta chain was obtained from a study of blood T cell repertoires in COVID-19. About the research overall: Sites across the United States, Italy and Spain contributed samples from acute and convalescent COVID-19. The cDNA or gDNA used as material had been derived from T cells, B-cell-depleted T cells, or PBMCs.

In the original workflow: The authors estimated nucleated cell counts from reference gene primer amplification. Sequencing was performed with immunoSEQ multiplex PCR; in TCRdb, only in-frame clones are kept and a portion is missing. D and trimming were read from the DNA, whereas the V and J calls and clone size are those reported in that table. The sample shows fewer than 40,000 clones, 91% of them seen only once. Germline V CDR1 and CDR2: SGHVS, FQNEAQ. V trimming: 5 bases; J trimming: 0 bases; junction bases outside the gene matches: 13. The CDR3 covers 18 residues. Specimen: peripheral blood. This sequence was found in a human donor in a cohort sampled during active COVID-19. The V gene is TRBV7-8, the J gene TRBJ2-3; TRBD2 matches 8 bases. The DNA of the CDR3 is TGTGCCAGCAGCCTATACGGGCCACTAGCGGCTAGCACAGATACGCAGTATTTT. Protein product: CASSLYGPLAASTDTQYF.